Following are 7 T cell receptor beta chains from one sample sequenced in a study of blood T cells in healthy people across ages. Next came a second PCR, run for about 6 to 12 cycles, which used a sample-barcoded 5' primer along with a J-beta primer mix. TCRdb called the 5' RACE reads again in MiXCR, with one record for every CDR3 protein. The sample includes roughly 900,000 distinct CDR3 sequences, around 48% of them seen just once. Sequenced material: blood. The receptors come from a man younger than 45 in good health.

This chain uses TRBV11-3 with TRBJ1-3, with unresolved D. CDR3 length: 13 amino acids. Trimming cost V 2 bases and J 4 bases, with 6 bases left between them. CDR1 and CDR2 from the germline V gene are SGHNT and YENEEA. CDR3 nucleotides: TGTGCCAGCAGCTTATCCCTGGGAAACACCATATATTTT. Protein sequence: CASSLSLGNTIYF.

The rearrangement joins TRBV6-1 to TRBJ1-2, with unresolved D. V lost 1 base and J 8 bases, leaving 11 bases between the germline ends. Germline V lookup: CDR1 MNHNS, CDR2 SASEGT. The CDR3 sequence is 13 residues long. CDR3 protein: CASSEGEVRGYTF. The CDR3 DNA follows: TGTGCCAGCAGTGAAGGAGAAGTTCGGGGCTACACCTTC.

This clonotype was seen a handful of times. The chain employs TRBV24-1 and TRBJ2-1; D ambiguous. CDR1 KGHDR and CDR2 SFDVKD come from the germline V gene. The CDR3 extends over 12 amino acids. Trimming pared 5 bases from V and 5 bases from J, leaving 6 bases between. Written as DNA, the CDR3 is TGTGCCACCAGTGTCCGGAACAATGAGCAGTTCTTC. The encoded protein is CATSVRNNEQFF.

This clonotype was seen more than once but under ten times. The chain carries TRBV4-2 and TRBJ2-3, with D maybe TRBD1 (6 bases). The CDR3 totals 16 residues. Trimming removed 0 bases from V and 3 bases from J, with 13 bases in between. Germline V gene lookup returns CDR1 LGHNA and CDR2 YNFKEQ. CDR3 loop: CASSQDRGVETDTQYF. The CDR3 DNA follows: TGTGCCAGCAGCCAAGACAGGGGAGTAGAAACAGATACGCAGTATTTT.

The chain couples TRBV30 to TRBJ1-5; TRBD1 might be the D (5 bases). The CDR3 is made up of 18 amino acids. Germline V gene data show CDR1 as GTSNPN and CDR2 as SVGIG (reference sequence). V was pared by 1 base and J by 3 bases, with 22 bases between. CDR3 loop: CAWSGPPWQGGTNQPQHF. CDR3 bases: TGTGCCTGGAGTGGACCCCCCTGGCAGGGCGGTACCAATCAGCCCCAGCATTTT.

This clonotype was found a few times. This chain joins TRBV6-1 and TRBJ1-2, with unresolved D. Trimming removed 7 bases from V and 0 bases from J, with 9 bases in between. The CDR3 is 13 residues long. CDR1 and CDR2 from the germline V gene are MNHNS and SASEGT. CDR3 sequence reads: CASKREANYGYTF. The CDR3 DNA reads TGTGCCAGCAAACGGGAGGCTAACTATGGCTACACCTTC.

Here the CDR3 DNA reads TGTGCCAGCAGCAAATACGGGACGGACACAGATACGCAGTATTTT. Its protein is CASSKYGTDTDTQYF. This chain uses TRBV11-1 with TRBJ2-3; the D call may be TRBD1 or TRBD2 (5 bases each). The CDR3 spans 15 residues. Trimming took off 5 bases at V and 2 bases at J, with 14 bases between the two ends. In germline, CDR1 is SGHAT, CDR2 FQDESV (reference sequence). Complete variable domain (other parts from reference TRBV11-1 and TRBJ2-3): EAEVAQSPRYKITEKSQAVAFWCDPISGHATLYWYRQILGQGPELLVQFQDESVVDDSQLPKDRFSAERLKGVDSTLKIQPAELGDSAMYLCASSKYGTDTDTQYFGPGTRLTVL.